The clone carrying this T cell receptor (beta chain) was counted a few times. The data were taken from a study of cytomegalovirus exposure and HLA in healthy donors. Per the germline V gene, CDR1 is LGHNA and CDR2 is YSLEER. The CDR3 has 15 residues. V lost 0 bases and J lost 0, with 6 bases in between. PCR used 60 Vbeta primers and 13 Jbeta primers. Repertoires were generated with immunoSEQ multiplex PCR, while TCRdb's copy carries only in-frame clones and drops some. The sample has around 120,000 clones; roughly 88% are singletons. The sample consisted of PBMCs. The rearrangement uses TRBV4-3 and TRBJ1-5; D is unresolved. The sequence was collected from a boy aged 5-17 years in good health and CMV-seronegative. CDR3 loop: CASSQEPGSNQPQHF. The CDR3 DNA sequence: TGCGCCAGCAGCCAAGAACCAGGTAGCAATCAGCCCCAGCATTTT.